These T cell receptor beta chains were read from a single sample in a study of blood T cell repertoires in COVID-19. Repertoires were generated with immunoSEQ multiplex PCR, while TCRdb's copy carries only in-frame clones and drops some. Among around 19,000 clones listed, roughly 86% were seen once. The sample comprised peripheral blood. These receptors were taken from a human donor in a cohort sampled during active COVID-19. CDR3s include the opening cysteine and the closing phenylalanine or tryptophan. D genes are given only for firm matches.

d_call: .
j_call: TRBJ2-3
v_call: TRBV6-6
cdr3_length: 13
cdr3_aa: CASSYLVTDTQYF

d_call: TRBD1
j_call: TRBJ1-6
v_call: TRBV28
cdr3_length: 16
cdr3_aa: CASVTGTGTYNSPLHF

d_call: TRBD1
j_call: TRBJ2-2
v_call: TRBV27
cdr3_length: 15
cdr3_aa: CASSLGTVNTGELFF

d_call: .
j_call: TRBJ1-5
v_call: TRBV27
cdr3_length: 13
cdr3_aa: CASSSGGAQPQHF

d_call: .
j_call: TRBJ2-5
v_call: TRBV19
cdr3_length: 16
cdr3_aa: CASSPRDFTSVETQYF

d_call: TRBD2
j_call: TRBJ2-7
v_call: TRBV6-5
cdr3_length: 15
cdr3_aa: CASSPSSGRSYEQYF

d_call: TRBD1
j_call: TRBJ2-7
v_call: TRBV5-6
cdr3_length: 18
cdr3_aa: CASSSRGLKQGFSYEQYF

d_call: .
j_call: TRBJ1-5
v_call: TRBV19
cdr3_length: 13
cdr3_aa: CASSGGQYQPQHF

d_call: .
j_call: TRBJ2-5
v_call: TRBV28
cdr3_length: 13
cdr3_aa: CASSFDRLRAQYF

d_call: TRBD1
j_call: TRBJ1-6
v_call: TRBV27
cdr3_length: 15
cdr3_aa: CASSLGTVRTSPLHF

d_call: TRBD1
j_call: TRBJ2-1
v_call: TRBV25-1
cdr3_length: 14
cdr3_aa: CASGGQGSRNEQFF

d_call: TRBD1
j_call: TRBJ1-2
v_call: TRBV6-6
cdr3_length: 13
cdr3_aa: CASSRTGSYGYTF

d_call: .
j_call: TRBJ1-1
v_call: TRBV7-9
cdr3_length: 13
cdr3_aa: CASSVQGNTEAFF

d_call: .
j_call: TRBJ1-2
v_call: TRBV7-8
cdr3_length: 13
cdr3_aa: CASSLGTDTGYTF

d_call: .
j_call: TRBJ1-4
v_call: TRBV9
cdr3_length: 16
cdr3_aa: CASSGGRDSSNEKLFF

d_call: TRBD2
j_call: TRBJ2-2
v_call: TRBV7-8
cdr3_length: 21
cdr3_aa: CASSLRPKGLAGEMNTGELFF

d_call: TRBD1
j_call: TRBJ2-7
v_call: TRBV28
cdr3_length: 15
cdr3_aa: CASSINLGQGREQYF

d_call: TRBD2
j_call: TRBJ2-7
v_call: TRBV28
cdr3_length: 14
cdr3_aa: CATMTSGIVSEQYF

d_call: .
j_call: TRBJ1-1
v_call: TRBV9
cdr3_length: 14
cdr3_aa: CASSVVGGAREAFF

d_call: TRBD2
j_call: TRBJ2-1
v_call: TRBV6-2/TRBV6-3
cdr3_length: 16
cdr3_aa: CASSLLRGRAYNEQFF

d_call: TRBD2
j_call: TRBJ2-1
v_call: TRBV10-3
cdr3_length: 16
cdr3_aa: CAISDYSGGSYNEQFF